The 13 T cell receptor beta chains listed next were all sequenced from one sample in a study of beta chain features in type 1 diabetes. The study reverse transcribed the entire isolated RNA, so it sequenced expressed TCRB transcripts. TCRdb's table, derived via immunoSEQ multiplex PCR, lists solely in-frame clones and lacks some. Among over 700,000 clones, 15% to 20% were seen once, and the ten largest hold around 0.02%. The specimen sequenced was naive CD4+ T cells from blood. The receptor source for this set is a woman younger than 35 in good health.

The chain joins TRBV28 to TRBJ1-2; D perhaps matches TRBD1 (5 bases). The CDR3 totals 15 residues. CDR1 is MDHEN and CDR2 is SYDVKM in the germline V gene. The V gene lost 1 base and the J gene lost 6 bases, with 15 bases spanning the gap. CDR3: CASSLSGTGYDGYTF. The CDR3, as DNA: TGTGCCAGCAGTTTATCTGGGACGGGTTATGATGGCTACACCTTC.

The V and J genes are TRBV28 and TRBJ1-2; TRBD1 matches at 9 bases. The CDR3 length is 16 residues. V lost 5 bases, J lost 7 bases, and 14 bases stayed unmatched. Germline-derived CDR1 and CDR2 are MDHEN and SYDVKM. CDR3 amino acids: CASSPPGQGPSVGYTF. The CDR3 nucleotides are TGTGCCAGCAGTCCCCCGGGACAGGGTCCAAGTGTTGGCTACACCTTC.

This chain uses TRBV20-1 with TRBJ2-5; D assignment may be TRBD1 or TRBD2 (5 bases each). The CDR3 spans 11 residues. Germline V gives CDR1 DFQATT, CDR2 SNEGSKA (reference sequence). Trimming took off 3 bases at V and 11 bases at J, with 13 bases between the two ends. CDR3 residues: CSASDGAAQYF. DNA for the CDR3: TGCAGTGCTAGTGACGGGGCGGCGCAGTACTTC.

This clone has more than one count but fewer than ten. The chain has TRBV5-1 and TRBJ1-4; 9 bases match TRBD1. J was trimmed by 8 bases and V by 4 bases; bases with no gene match: 6. The CDR3 sequence is 14 residues long. Germline V lookup: CDR1 SGHRS, CDR2 YFSETQ. The CDR3 protein is CASSPWTGEEKLFF. The CDR3 coding sequence is TGCGCCAGCAGCCCCTGGACAGGGGAAGAAAAACTGTTTTTT.

This clone was picked up a small number of times. The chain recombines TRBV7-9 with TRBJ2-1; D unclear. The ends were cut back, 5 bases at V and 0 bases at J, with 11 bases in the middle. This CDR3 has 15 residues. From germline, CDR1 is SEHNR and CDR2 FQNEAQ (reference sequence). The CDR3 reads CASSPQSSSYNEQFF. CDR3 coding DNA: TGTGCCAGCAGCCCACAGTCGAGCTCCTACAATGAGCAGTTCTTC. Together with reference TRBV7-9 and TRBJ2-1, the CDR3 gives the full variable domain: DTGVSQNPRHKITKRGQNVTFRCDPISEHNRLYWYRQTLGQGPEFLTYFQNEAQLEKSRLLSDRFSAERPKGSFSTLEIQRTEQGDSAMYLCASSPQSSSYNEQFFGPGTRLTVL.

This clone was seen a few times. CDR3 DNA: TGTGCCAGTAGTCGCGGAACAGGTGACCGAGAGACCCAGTACTTC. Its protein is CASSRGTGDRETQYF. The chain combines TRBV19 with TRBJ2-5; weak D call: TRBD1 (5 bases). The CDR3 runs 15 residues. Germline V lookup: CDR1 LNHDA, CDR2 SQIVND (reference sequence). The V end lost 5 bases, the J end lost 4 bases, and 17 bases lay between the germline ends.

This chain connects TRBV14 to TRBJ2-5; TRBD2 matches at 7 bases. Germline CDR1 reads SGHDN; CDR2 reads FVKESK. The junction had 7 bases not matched to a gene; V was cut back by 4 bases and J by 5 bases. This CDR3 has 14 amino acids. In DNA, the CDR3 is TGTGCCAGCAGCCCCCTGACTAGCTCCGAGACCCAGTACTTC. It is translated as CASSPLTSSETQYF.

The chain uses TRBV11-2 and TRBJ2-2, with 8 bases identical to TRBD2. Trimming took 5 bases from V and 4 from J; bases not matched to a gene: 6. This CDR3 has 15 amino acids. Germline CDR1 reads SGHAT; CDR2 reads FQNNGV. As DNA, the CDR3 is TGTGCCAGCAGCAAGCGGGAGTTAGGCACCGGGGAGCTGTTTTTT. Translation: CASSKRELGTGELFF.

This clone showed up just a few times. V gene TRBV7-3 combines with J gene TRBJ2-3; unclear D gene. The V end lost 5 bases, the J end lost 3 bases, and 6 bases lay between the germline ends. This CDR3 contains 12 residues. CDR1 SGHTA and CDR2 FQGTGA come from the germline V gene. The CDR3 DNA sequence: TGTGCCAGCAGCCCTCCAACAGATACGCAGTATTTT. Translation gives CASSPPTDTQYF.

This clone came up a few times. The V and J genes are TRBV5-6 and TRBJ1-2; D unresolved. Germline V gene data show CDR1 as SGHDT and CDR2 as YYEEEE. The length of the CDR3 is 14 residues. Trimming shortened V by 1 base and J by 2 bases, and 9 bases separated the two germline ends. CDR3 in amino acids: CASSLWATNYGYTF. The CDR3 coding sequence is TGTGCCAGCAGCTTGTGGGCGACGAACTATGGCTACACCTTC.

The gene calls are TRBV5-1 and TRBJ2-1; D is perhaps TRBD1 (6 bases). CDR1 and CDR2 from the germline V gene are SGHRS and YFSETQ. CDR3 length equals 15 residues. Trimming stripped 0 bases from V and 6 bases from J, with 13 bases between. DNA for the CDR3: TGCGCCAGCAGCTTGGCGGTCACCAGGGGCAATGAGCAGTTCTTC. It is translated as CASSLAVTRGNEQFF.

This clone was counted once. The genes are TRBV6-4 and TRBJ2-3; 7 nucleotides align to TRBD1. This CDR3 is built from 14 residues. Trimming at V came to 3 bases and at J to 6 bases, leaving 6 bases not matched to a gene. Germline values: CDR1 MRHNA, CDR2 SNTAGT. The CDR3 nucleotides are TGTGCCAGCAGTGAACAGGGGTCCCCCGATACGCAGTATTTT. Translated: CASSEQGSPDTQYF.

The chain joins TRBV9 to TRBJ1-2; tentatively, D is TRBD1 (5 bases). Germline CDR1 is SGDLS and CDR2 is YYNGEE. With 5 bases removed from V and 2 bases from J, the gap between germline ends came to 10 bases. This CDR3 has 13 amino acids. The CDR3 loop reads CASSRDRNYGYTF. The CDR3 DNA follows: TGTGCCAGCAGTAGGGACCGCAACTATGGCTACACCTTC. The full variable domain, rest sourced from reference TRBV9 and TRBJ1-2, is DSGVTQTPKHLITATGQRVTLRCSPRSGDLSVYWYQQSLDQGLQFLIQYYNGEERAKGNILERFSAQQFPDLHSELNLSSLELGDSALYFCASSRDRNYGYTFGSGTRLTVV.